This record concerns one T cell receptor beta chain sequence. Use of 60 Vbeta and 13 Jbeta primers characterized the PCR. The protocol was immunoSEQ multiplex PCR, while the TCRdb copy is restricted to in-frame clones and leaves out a portion. The top ten clones hold nearly 3.5% of a sample with 60,000 to 85,000 clones, approximately 78% of them seen once. The data stem from a study of cytomegalovirus exposure and HLA in healthy donors. The CDR3 runs to 11 residues. Looked up from germline, CDR1 is GTSNPN and CDR2 is SVGIG (reference sequence). V trimming: 7 bases; J trimming: 11 bases; junction bases outside the gene matches: 7.

Sequencing was carried out using PBMCs. The sequence was obtained from a man aged 35 to 55 in good health and CMV-seronegative. The V gene is TRBV30, the J gene TRBJ2-5; 10 bases fit TRBD1. The chain's CDR3 is CASDRGRGQYF. As DNA, the CDR3 is TGTGCCTCCGACAGGGGGCGCGGGCAGTACTTC.